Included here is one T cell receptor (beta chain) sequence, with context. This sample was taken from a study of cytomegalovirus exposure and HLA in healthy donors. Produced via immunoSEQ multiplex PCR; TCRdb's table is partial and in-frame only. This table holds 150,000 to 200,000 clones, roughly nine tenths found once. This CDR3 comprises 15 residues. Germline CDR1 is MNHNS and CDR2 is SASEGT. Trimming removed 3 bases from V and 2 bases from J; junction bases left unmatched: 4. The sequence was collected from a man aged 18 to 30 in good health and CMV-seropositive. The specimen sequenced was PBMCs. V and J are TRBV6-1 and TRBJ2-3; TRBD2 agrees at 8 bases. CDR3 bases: TGTGCCAGCAGTGACCCGGGACTAGTCACAGATACGCAGTATTTT. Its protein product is CASSDPGLVTDTQYF.